The clone carrying this TCR beta chain came up a few times. Antigen: not known. This sample is part of a study of T-cell reconstitution after alpha-beta-depleted transplantation in children. Findings and caveats of the study: Newly made T cells mostly supplied T-cell counts and diversity one year after transplant. At around two months after transplant, the alpha-beta T cells were reportedly derived from several hundred expanded clones that came from non-depleted graft cells. Elevated TCRbeta diversity at day 60 was traced, in some patients, to surviving recipient T cells and thymic progenitors.

This CDR3 comprises 17 residues. The V end was cut by 0 bases, the J end by 2 bases, with 17 bases between. Germline V CDR1 and CDR2: MDHEN, SYDVKM. During its preparation, the TCRbeta library received unique molecular identifiers. TCRdb ran MiXCR on the PCR reads and lists one entry per CDR3 protein. The sample has approximately 350,000 distinct CDR3 sequences; 16% are singletons. This chain joins TRBV28 and TRBJ2-7; the D is unclear. The origin of this receptor is a male patient aged 2 to 10 who had a stem cell transplant for acute lymphoblastic leukemia, so the T cells may come from the graft donor. This sample comprised PBMCs, mostly from graft donor cells, obtained 360 days after TCRalphabeta/CD19-depleted stem cell transplant. CDR3 coding DNA: TGTGCCAGCAGTTTATGGCATAAAATGGACCTCCCCTACGAGCAGTACTTC. Protein: CASSLWHKMDLPYEQYF.